Described below is a single T cell receptor beta chain sequence and its context. Its antigen is not known. The source of the sample is a study of blood T cells in healthy people across ages. Study observations and caveats: Per million T cells, TCR beta diversity dropped roughly linearly as age increased. As naive T cell percentage varied, TCR beta diversity correlated strongly with it.

The individuals who served as donors were healthy Caucasians living in Russia, aged roughly 6 to 95. A second PCR of roughly 7 to 11 cycles used a sample-barcoded 5' primer and a J-beta primer mix. TCRdb independently ran MiXCR on the 5' RACE reads; one entry per CDR3 protein. The table shows over a million distinct CDR3 sequences, with approximately 59% occurring only once. The CDR3 covers 16 residues. Trimming removed 1 base from V and 2 bases from J, with 12 bases in between. Germline values: CDR1 LGHDT, CDR2 YNNKEL (reference sequence). The chain joins TRBV3-1 to TRBJ2-1; D might be TRBD2 (5 bases). Input material: blood. This TCR was recovered from a man aged 18 to 30 in good health. The CDR3 nucleotides are TGTGCCAGCAGCCAAGGGGTGGCGGGTGCCTACAATGAGCAGTTCTTC. This sequence encodes CASSQGVAGAYNEQFF.